Each of the 26 T cell receptor beta chains below was sequenced from the same sample in a study of blood T cells in healthy people across ages. Alongside a J-beta primer mix, a sample-barcoded 5' primer served in a second PCR lasting about 7 to 11 cycles. TCRdb re-analysed the 5' RACE reads in MiXCR, keeping a single row per CDR3 protein. The sample includes 1.5 million to 2 million distinct CDR3 sequences, about 32% of them seen just once. Sequences were obtained from blood. These receptors were obtained from a woman between 25 and 40 years old in good health.

Concerning this clonotype: A much larger clone differs from this one at a single base, so this may be a read error. The chain combines TRBV10-3 with TRBJ2-6; 7 bases are shared with TRBD2. Germline-derived CDR1 and CDR2 are ENHRY and SYGVKD. With V trimmed by 6 bases and J by 6 bases, 8 bases remained unmatched. CDR3 length: 15 amino acids. The CDR3 DNA reads TGTGCCATCAGCCCGACTAGCCTTGAGGCCAACGTCCTGACTTTC. This translates into CAISPTSLEANVLTF.

This chain connects TRBV27 to TRBJ2-5, with 10 positions matching TRBD1. The assigned J gene may be wrong: the sequence end matches TRBJ2-7 better. Per germline, CDR1 MNHEY and CDR2 SMNVEV (reference sequence). The CDR3 contains 14 residues. In nucleotides, the CDR3 is TGTGCCAGCAGCCCGACAGGGGGCGCGGGCGAGCAGTACTTC. Encoded protein: CASSPTGGAGEQYF.

The chain recombines TRBV27 with TRBJ2-7; the match to TRBD1 covers 8 bases. Looked up from germline, CDR1 is MNHEY and CDR2 is SMNVEV (reference sequence). With V trimmed by 2 bases and J by 5 bases, 8 bases remained unmatched. CDR3 length equals 15 residues. Here the CDR3 DNA reads TGTGCCAGCAGTTTACAGGCCAGGGGGCGCCACGAGCAGTACTTC. Translation gives CASSLQARGRHEQYF.

This clonotype was seen ten or more times. The J gene is TRBJ2-3, the V gene TRBV9; D is unclear. Germline assignment: CDR1 SGDLS and CDR2 YYNGEE. Deletions cut 3 bases from V and 2 bases from J, with 10 bases between. This CDR3 has 14 residues. CDR3 coding DNA: TGTGCCAGCAGCGCCTTGGGCGTCACAGATACGCAGTATTTT. Its translation is CASSALGVTDTQYF.

The chain joins TRBV14 to TRBJ2-1; D gene uncertain. The CDR3 runs 14 residues. Germline lookup yields CDR1 SGHDN and CDR2 FVKESK. The V gene lost 1 base and the J gene lost 6 bases, with 10 bases spanning the gap. CDR3 protein: CASSQVSVCNEQFF. The DNA for the CDR3 is TGTGCCAGCAGCCAAGTCTCTGTTTGCAATGAGCAGTTCTTC. Variable domain in full (rest from reference TRBV14 and TRBJ2-1): EAGVTQFPSHSVIEKGQTVTLRCDPISGHDNLYWYRRVMGKEIKFLLHFVKESKQDESGMPNNRFLAERTGGTYSTLKVQPAELEDSGVYFCASSQVSVCNEQFFGPGTRLTVL.

The chain combines TRBV30 with TRBJ1-2; possibly TRBD1 for D (6 bases). Germline CDR1 and CDR2: GTSNPN and SVGIG (reference sequence). CDR3 size: 12 residues. CDR3 protein: CAFRITRGGYTF. The CDR3 DNA reads as TGTGCTTTTCGGATAACGAGGGGGGGCTACACCTTC.

V gene TRBV6-2 or TRBV6-3 combines with J gene TRBJ2-3, with 13 bases fitting TRBD2. Per germline, CDR1 MNHEY and CDR2 SVGEGT. This CDR3 has 18 amino acids. V lost 4 bases, J lost 2 bases, and 9 bases stayed unmatched. The CDR3 bases are TGTGCCAGCAGTTCCCACAGACTAGCGGGGGGCCTCACAGATACGCAGTATTTT. Translated, it gives CASSSHRLAGGLTDTQYF.

The chain joins TRBV18 to TRBJ2-3; D is possibly TRBD1 or TRBD2 (5 bases each). CDR1 and CDR2 from the germline V gene are KGHSH and LQKENI. The CDR3 contains 15 residues. V shed 10 bases and J shed 3 bases, with 20 bases lying between them. The CDR3 protein is CATSGAGGWTDTQYF. The DNA of the CDR3 is TGTGCCACCTCCGGGGCCGGAGGTTGGACAGATACGCAGTATTTT.

The rearrangement joins TRBV7-9 to TRBJ1-1; D is unclear. V lost 3 bases and J lost 5, with 7 bases in between. The CDR3 runs to 12 residues. Germline CDR1 reads SEHNR; CDR2 reads FQNEAQ (reference sequence). The CDR3 loop reads CASSFQETEAFF. The CDR3, as DNA: TGTGCCAGCAGCTTTCAGGAGACTGAAGCTTTCTTT.

As regards this clonotype: The junction does not match germline at one end; this may be a read error. The chain carries TRBV27 and TRBJ2-1, with 7 bases that match TRBD2. The CDR3 length is 16 residues. Germline V lookup: CDR1 MNHEY, CDR2 SMNVEV (reference sequence). CDR3 in amino acids: CASSAYTGDYYNEQFF. The CDR3 DNA reads as TGTGCCAGCAGTGCTTATACGGGGGACTACTACAATGAGCAGTTTTTC.

A word on this clonotype: Its ends do not fully match the called genes, so a read error is possible. The rearrangement uses TRBV5-1 and TRBJ2-1, with TRBD2 matching over 12 bases. CDR3 size: 16 residues. Per the germline V gene, CDR1 is SGHRS and CDR2 is YFSETQ. This CDR3 is CAGSLTPTSGSSEQFF. The CDR3 DNA sequence: TGCGCCGGCAGCCTAACCCCGACTAGCGGGAGTAGTGAGCAGTTCTTC.

As for this clonotype: At one of its ends the junction is not consistent with the germline gene, which may arise from a read error. V and J are TRBV7-2 and TRBJ2-1; 12 positions match TRBD2. Germline CDR1 and CDR2: SGHTA and FQGNSA. This CDR3 is 17 amino acids long. The chain's CDR3 is CASSLVMTSGSHNGQFF. The CDR3 DNA is TGTGCCAGCAGCTTAGTAATGACTAGCGGGAGTCACAATGGGCAGTTCTTC.

This clonotype occurred a few times. The genes are TRBV7-9 and TRBJ2-7, with 9 bases matching TRBD2. Germline loops: CDR1 SEHNR, CDR2 FQNEAQ (reference sequence). The trim removed 7 bases at V and 2 bases at J, leaving 6 bases unmatched. This CDR3 has 14 amino acids. The CDR3 bases are TGTGCCAGCACCAGCGGGGGGACCCCCTACGAGCAGTACTTC. Translation gives CASTSGGTPYEQYF.

This clonotype showed up many times. The rearrangement joins TRBV30 to TRBJ1-2; no firm D call. In germline, CDR1 is GTSNPN, CDR2 SVGIG (reference sequence). The CDR3 is 11 amino acids. Deletions cut 6 bases from V and 5 bases from J, with 10 bases between. The CDR3 is CACDAWYGYTF. The CDR3, as DNA: TGTGCCTGCGATGCATGGTATGGCTACACCTTC.

This clonotype has only a few counts. This chain uses TRBV20-1 with TRBJ1-5; D possibly corresponds to TRBD1 (5 bases). The CDR3 has 13 amino acids. Germline-derived CDR1 and CDR2 are DFQATT and SNEGSKA (reference sequence). V was pared by 3 bases and J by 3 bases, with 9 bases between. The CDR3 protein is CSASKGVNQPQHF. In DNA, the CDR3 is TGCAGTGCTAGTAAAGGGGTCAATCAGCCCCAGCATTTT.

The rearrangement joins TRBV7-9 to TRBJ2-7; D is undetermined. The CDR3 is made up of 14 amino acids. Germline V gives CDR1 SEHNR, CDR2 FQNEAQ (reference sequence). Trimming took 1 base from V and 2 from J, leaving 9 bases between them. In nucleotides, the CDR3 is TGTGCCAGCAGCTTAGACCAGAAAACCTACGAGCAGTACTTC. Residues: CASSLDQKTYEQYF.

The chain uses TRBV29-1 and TRBJ2-1, with D perhaps matching TRBD1 (5 bases). CDR1 and CDR2 from the germline V gene are SQVTM and ANQGSEA. CDR3 size: 13 residues. Trimming removed 6 bases from V and 5 bases from J, with 14 bases in between. CDR3 sequence: CSVNTGPDNEQFF. In nucleotides, the CDR3 is TGCAGCGTAAATACAGGACCCGACAATGAGCAGTTCTTC.

The V and J genes are TRBV28 and TRBJ1-5; no definite D call. CDR1 is MDHEN, CDR2 SYDVKM, per germline. Trimming removed 4 bases from V and 2 bases from J, with 12 bases in between. This CDR3 is 15 amino acids long. CDR3 sequence: CASSSPFEGNQPQHF. The DNA for the CDR3 is TGTGCCAGCAGTTCCCCGTTCGAAGGCAATCAGCCCCAGCATTTT.

The chain has TRBV19 and TRBJ2-1; 8 bases are shared with TRBD2. Germline CDR1 and CDR2: LNHDA and SQIVND (reference sequence). V shed 5 bases and J 10 bases; nucleotides not matched to a gene: 16. The CDR3 is made up of 16 amino acids. The CDR3, as DNA: TGTGCCAGTAGTGTCTTGACTAGCGCGGGGGGACGAGAGCAGTTCTTC. It translates to CASSVLTSAGGREQFF.

The J gene is TRBJ2-1, the V gene TRBV9; 9 bases fit TRBD1. Trimming took 4 bases from V and 10 from J; bases not matched to a gene: 3. Germline V CDR1 and CDR2: SGDLS, YYNGEE. The CDR3 sequence is 12 residues long. The CDR3 sequence: CASSTQGAEQFF. In DNA form, the CDR3 reads TGTGCCAGCAGCACACAGGGGGCCGAGCAGTTCTTC.

In regard to this clonotype: Sequence at one end of the junction differs from germline and may be a read error. The chain uses TRBV6-2 or TRBV6-3 and TRBJ1-2, with D possibly being TRBD1 (5 bases). The CDR3 is 13 amino acids. Germline V gene sequence: CDR1 MNHEY, CDR2 SVGEGT. This CDR3 reads CANSPAGGYGYTF. The CDR3 nucleotides read TGTGCCAACAGTCCGGCGGGGGGCTATGGCTACACCTTC.

Notes on this clonotype: Relative to the germline gene, one junction end is altered; a read error may explain this. The V call is TRBV10-3, the J call TRBJ2-1, with D perhaps TRBD2 (6 bases). This CDR3 is 15 amino acids long. Germline V gene data show CDR1 as ENHRY and CDR2 as SYGVKD. The CDR3 protein is CAISESLASGDERFF. CDR3 DNA: TGTGCCATCAGTGAGTCCCTAGCGTCGGGGGATGAGCGGTTCTTC.

This clonotype showed up just a few times. V and J are TRBV20-1 and TRBJ1-2; maybe TRBD1 (5 bases). Germline loops: CDR1 DFQATT, CDR2 SNEGSKA (reference sequence). This CDR3 is built from 13 residues. V was pared by 5 bases and J by 0 bases, with 10 bases between. The CDR3 spells CSARTLTNYGYTF. CDR3 sequence (DNA): TGCAGTGCTCGGACACTAACTAACTATGGCTACACCTTC.

V usage is TRBV5-1 and J usage is TRBJ1-6; no clear D gene. V lost 4 bases, J lost 9 bases, and 11 bases lay in between. The CDR3 covers 13 residues. The germline CDR1 and CDR2 sequences are SGHRS and YFSETQ. The CDR3 DNA reads TGCGCCAGCAGCACTCTACATGGTTCACCCCTCCACTTT. Protein product: CASSTLHGSPLHF.

The DNA of the CDR3 is TGCAGTGCTCGCCTCGGGACAGCGAACACCGGGGAGCTGTTTTTT. This gives the protein CSARLGTANTGELFF. The V and J genes are TRBV20-1 and TRBJ2-2; the match to TRBD1 covers 7 bases. V lost 5 bases to trimming and J lost 0 bases; unmatched junction nucleotides: 6. CDR1 and CDR2 (germline): DFQATT, SNEGSKA (reference sequence). There are 15 residues in the CDR3.

This clonotype was found a few times. J is TRBJ2-1 and V is TRBV12-3 or TRBV12-4; D possibly matches TRBD1 or TRBD2 (5 bases each). Trimming removed 6 bases from V and 1 base from J, with 19 bases in between. The CDR3 runs to 17 residues. CDR3 sequence: CASSHPGATTSYNEQFF. The CDR3 DNA follows: TGTGCCAGCAGCCATCCCGGGGCAACTACTTCCTACAATGAGCAGTTCTTC.